This T cell receptor beta chain emerged from a study of blood T cells in healthy people across ages. This clonotype has only a few counts. For the second PCR, which ran for 7 to 11 cycles, a sample-barcoded 5' primer and a J-beta primer mix were used. TCRdb reanalysed the 5' RACE reads using MiXCR and keeps one entry per CDR3 protein. The sample shows about 1.5 million distinct CDR3 sequences, roughly 40% of them seen only once. The sample comprised blood. This receptor was obtained from a woman between 18 and 30 years old in good health.

In nucleotides, the CDR3 is TGTGCTAGTGGCCCCTTAACAGGGGGCTCCCGCACAGATACGCAGTATTTT. Residues: CASGPLTGGSRTDTQYF. V usage is TRBV12-5 and J usage is TRBJ2-3; 9 bases fit TRBD1. Germline-derived CDR1 and CDR2 are LGHNT and FRNRAP. There are 17 residues in the CDR3. With V trimmed by 6 bases and J by 1 base, 11 bases remained unmatched.